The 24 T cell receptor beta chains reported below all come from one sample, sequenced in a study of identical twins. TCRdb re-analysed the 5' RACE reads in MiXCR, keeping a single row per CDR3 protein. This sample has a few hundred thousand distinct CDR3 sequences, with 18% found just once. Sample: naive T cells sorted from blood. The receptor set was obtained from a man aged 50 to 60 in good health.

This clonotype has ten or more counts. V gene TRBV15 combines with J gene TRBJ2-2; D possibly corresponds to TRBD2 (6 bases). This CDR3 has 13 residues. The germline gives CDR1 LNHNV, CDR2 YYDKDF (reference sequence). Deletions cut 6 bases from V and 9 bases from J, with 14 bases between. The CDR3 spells CATSNYGGRELFF. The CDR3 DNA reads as TGTGCCACCAGTAATTACGGGGGAAGGGAGCTGTTTTTT.

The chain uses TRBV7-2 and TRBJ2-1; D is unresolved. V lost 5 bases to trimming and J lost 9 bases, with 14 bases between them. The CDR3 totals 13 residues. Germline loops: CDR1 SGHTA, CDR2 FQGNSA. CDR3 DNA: TGTGCCAGCAGCCCCGGCCCATTTCCTGAGCAGTTCTTC. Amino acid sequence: CASSPGPFPEQFF.

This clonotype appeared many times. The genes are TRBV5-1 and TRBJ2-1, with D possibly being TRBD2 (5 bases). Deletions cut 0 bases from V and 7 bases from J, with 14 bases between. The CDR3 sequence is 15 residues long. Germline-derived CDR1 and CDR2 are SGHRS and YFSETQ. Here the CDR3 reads CASSLVTDFRNEQFF. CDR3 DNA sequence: TGCGCCAGCAGCTTGGTTACGGACTTTAGGAATGAGCAGTTCTTC. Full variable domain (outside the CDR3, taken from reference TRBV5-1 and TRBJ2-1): KAGVTQTPRYLIKTRGQQVTLSCSPISGHRSVSWYQQTPGQGLQFLFEYFSETQRNKGNFPGRFSGRQFSNSRSEMNVSTLELGDSALYLCASSLVTDFRNEQFFGPGTRLTVL.

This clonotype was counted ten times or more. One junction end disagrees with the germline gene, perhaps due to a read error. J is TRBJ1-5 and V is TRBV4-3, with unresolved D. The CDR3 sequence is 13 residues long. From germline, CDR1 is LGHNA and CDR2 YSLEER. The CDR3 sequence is CASSQDGNQPQHF. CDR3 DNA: TGTGCCAGCAGCCAGGACGGGAATCAGCCCCAGCATTTT.

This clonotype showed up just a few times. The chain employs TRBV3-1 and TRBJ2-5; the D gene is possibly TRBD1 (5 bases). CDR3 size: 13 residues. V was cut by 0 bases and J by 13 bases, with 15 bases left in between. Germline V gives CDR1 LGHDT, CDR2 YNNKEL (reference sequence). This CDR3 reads CASSQDEAGSVYF. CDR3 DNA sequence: TGTGCCAGCAGCCAAGACGAGGCAGGGTCGGTGTACTTC.

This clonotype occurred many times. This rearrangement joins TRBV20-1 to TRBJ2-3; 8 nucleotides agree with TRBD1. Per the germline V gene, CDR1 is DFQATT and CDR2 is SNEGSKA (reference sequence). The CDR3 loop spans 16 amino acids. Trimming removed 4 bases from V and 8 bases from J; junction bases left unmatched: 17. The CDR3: CSANPSTGVDRSTQYF. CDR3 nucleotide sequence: TGCAGTGCTAACCCTTCGACAGGGGTTGACAGGAGTACGCAGTATTTT.

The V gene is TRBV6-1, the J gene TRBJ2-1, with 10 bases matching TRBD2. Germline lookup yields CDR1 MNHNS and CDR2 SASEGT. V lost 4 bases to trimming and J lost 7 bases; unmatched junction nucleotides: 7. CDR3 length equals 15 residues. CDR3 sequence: CASSASGSIGNEQFF. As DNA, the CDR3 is TGTGCCAGCAGTGCTAGCGGGAGTATCGGGAATGAGCAGTTCTTC.

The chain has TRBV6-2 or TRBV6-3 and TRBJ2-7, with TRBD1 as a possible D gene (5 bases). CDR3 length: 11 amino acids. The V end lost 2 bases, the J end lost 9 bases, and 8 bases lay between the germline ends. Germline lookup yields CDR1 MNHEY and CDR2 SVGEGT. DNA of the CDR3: TGTGCCAGCAGTTACGACAGTACGCAGTACTTC. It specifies CASSYDSTQYF.

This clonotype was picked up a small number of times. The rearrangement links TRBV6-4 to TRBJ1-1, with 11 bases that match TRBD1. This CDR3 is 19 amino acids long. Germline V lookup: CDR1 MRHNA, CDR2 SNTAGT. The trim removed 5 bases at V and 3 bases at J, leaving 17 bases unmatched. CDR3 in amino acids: CASSHTQSRTGGRYTEAFF. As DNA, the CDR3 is TGTGCCAGCAGTCACACCCAGAGCCGGACAGGGGGCAGGTACACTGAAGCTTTCTTT.

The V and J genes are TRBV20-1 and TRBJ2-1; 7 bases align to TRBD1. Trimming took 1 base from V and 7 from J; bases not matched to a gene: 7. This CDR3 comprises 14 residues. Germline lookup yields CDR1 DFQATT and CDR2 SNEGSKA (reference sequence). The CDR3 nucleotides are TGCAGTGCTAGAGCCTCGGACAGGCTAAATGAGCAGTTCTTC. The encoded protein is CSARASDRLNEQFF.

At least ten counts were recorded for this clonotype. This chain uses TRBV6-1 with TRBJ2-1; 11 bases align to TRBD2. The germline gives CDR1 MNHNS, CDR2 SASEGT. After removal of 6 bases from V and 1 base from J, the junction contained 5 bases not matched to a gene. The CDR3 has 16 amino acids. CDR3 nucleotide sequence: TGTGCCAGCAGCTCCCTAGCGGGAGGATCCTACAATGAGCAGTTCTTC. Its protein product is CASSSLAGGSYNEQFF.

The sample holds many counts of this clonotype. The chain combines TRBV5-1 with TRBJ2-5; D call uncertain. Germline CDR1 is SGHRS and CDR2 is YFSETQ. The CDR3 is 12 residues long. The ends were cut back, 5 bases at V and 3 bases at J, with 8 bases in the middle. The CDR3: CASSAEKETQYF. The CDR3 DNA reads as TGCGCCAGCAGTGCGGAGAAAGAGACCCAGTACTTC. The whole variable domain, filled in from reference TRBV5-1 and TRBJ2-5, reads KAGVTQTPRYLIKTRGQQVTLSCSPISGHRSVSWYQQTPGQGLQFLFEYFSETQRNKGNFPGRFSGRQFSNSRSEMNVSTLELGDSALYLCASSAEKETQYFGPGTRLLVL.

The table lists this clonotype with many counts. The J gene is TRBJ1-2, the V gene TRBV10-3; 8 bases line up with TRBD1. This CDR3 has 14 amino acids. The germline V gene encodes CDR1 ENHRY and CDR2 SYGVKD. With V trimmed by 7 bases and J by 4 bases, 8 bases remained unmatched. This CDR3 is CAINADRVAYGYTF. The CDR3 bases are TGTGCCATCAACGCGGACAGGGTAGCCTATGGCTACACCTTC.

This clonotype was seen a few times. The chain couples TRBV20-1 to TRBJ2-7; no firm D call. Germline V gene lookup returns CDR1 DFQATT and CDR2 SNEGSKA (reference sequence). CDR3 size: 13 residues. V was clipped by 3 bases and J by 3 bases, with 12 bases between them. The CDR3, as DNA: TGCAGTGCTAGGGTCTTAATAAACTACGAGCAGTACTTC. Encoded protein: CSARVLINYEQYF.

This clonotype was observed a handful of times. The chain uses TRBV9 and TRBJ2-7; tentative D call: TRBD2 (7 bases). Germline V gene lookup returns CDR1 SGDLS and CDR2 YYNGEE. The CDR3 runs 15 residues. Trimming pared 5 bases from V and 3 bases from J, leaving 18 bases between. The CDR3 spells CASSPMGGGLYEQYF. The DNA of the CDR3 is TGTGCCAGCAGTCCCATGGGGGGGGGCCTCTACGAGCAGTACTTC.

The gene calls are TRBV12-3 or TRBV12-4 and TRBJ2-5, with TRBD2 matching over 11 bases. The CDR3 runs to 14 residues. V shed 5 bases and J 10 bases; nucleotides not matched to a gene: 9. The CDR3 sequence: CASSGPGLAVVQYF. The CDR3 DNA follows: TGTGCCAGCAGTGGCCCGGGACTAGCGGTCGTCCAGTACTTC.

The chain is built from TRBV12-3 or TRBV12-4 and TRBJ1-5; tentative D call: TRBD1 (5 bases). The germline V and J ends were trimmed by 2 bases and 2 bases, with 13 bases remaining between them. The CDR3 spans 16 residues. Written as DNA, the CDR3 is TGTGCCAGCAGTTTATTCAGTGTGGGGGGCAATCAGCCCCAGCATTTT. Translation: CASSLFSVGGNQPQHF.

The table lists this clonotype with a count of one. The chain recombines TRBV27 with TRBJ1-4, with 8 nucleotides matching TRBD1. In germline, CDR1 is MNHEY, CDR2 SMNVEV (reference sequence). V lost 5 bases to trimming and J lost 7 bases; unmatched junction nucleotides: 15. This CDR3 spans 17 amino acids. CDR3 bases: TGTGCCAGCAGTATGGGAGGCAGGGGGCTTTATGGTGAAAAACTGTTTTTT. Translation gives CASSMGGRGLYGEKLFF.

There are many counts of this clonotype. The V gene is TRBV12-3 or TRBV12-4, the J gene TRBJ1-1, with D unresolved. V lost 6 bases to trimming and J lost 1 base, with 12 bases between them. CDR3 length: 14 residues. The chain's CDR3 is CASRPQATNTEAFF. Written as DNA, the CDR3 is TGTGCCAGCAGGCCCCAGGCGACGAACACTGAAGCTTTCTTT.

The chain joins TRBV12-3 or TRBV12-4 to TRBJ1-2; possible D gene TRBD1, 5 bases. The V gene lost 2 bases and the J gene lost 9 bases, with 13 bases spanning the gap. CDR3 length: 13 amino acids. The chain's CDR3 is CASSLSGGYSYTF. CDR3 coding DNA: TGTGCCAGCAGTTTAAGCGGGGGTTATAGCTACACCTTC.

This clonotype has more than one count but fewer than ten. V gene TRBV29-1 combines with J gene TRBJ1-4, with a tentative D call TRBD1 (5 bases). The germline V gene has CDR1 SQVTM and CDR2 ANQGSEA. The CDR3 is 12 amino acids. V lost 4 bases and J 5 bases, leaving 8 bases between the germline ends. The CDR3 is CSVVTANEKLFF. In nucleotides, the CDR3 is TGCAGCGTTGTGACAGCGAATGAAAAACTGTTTTTT. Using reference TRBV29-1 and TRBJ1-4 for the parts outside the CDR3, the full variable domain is SAVISQKPSRDICQRGTSLTIQCQVDSQVTMMFWYRQQPGQSLTLIATANQGSEATYESGFVIDKFPISRPNLTFSTLTVSNMSPEDSSIYLCSVVTANEKLFFGSGTQLSVL.

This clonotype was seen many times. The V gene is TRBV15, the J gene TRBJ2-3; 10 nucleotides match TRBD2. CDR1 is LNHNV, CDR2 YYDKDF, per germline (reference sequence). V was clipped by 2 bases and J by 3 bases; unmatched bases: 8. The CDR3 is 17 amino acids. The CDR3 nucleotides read TGTGCCACCAGCAGATCTCCCGGGACTAGCGCTACAGATACGCAGTATTTT. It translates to CATSRSPGTSATDTQYF.

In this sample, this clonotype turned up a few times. This CDR3 is CASSQGQGPWVGNTIYF. Here the CDR3 DNA reads TGTGCCAGCAGCCAGGGACAGGGACCGTGGGTAGGAAACACCATATATTTT. The rearrangement joins TRBV7-2 to TRBJ1-3, with 9 bases identical to TRBD1. The CDR3 runs 17 residues. Losses at the gene ends were 5 bases for V and 4 bases for J; bases not matched to a gene: 12. The germline gives CDR1 SGHTA, CDR2 FQGNSA.

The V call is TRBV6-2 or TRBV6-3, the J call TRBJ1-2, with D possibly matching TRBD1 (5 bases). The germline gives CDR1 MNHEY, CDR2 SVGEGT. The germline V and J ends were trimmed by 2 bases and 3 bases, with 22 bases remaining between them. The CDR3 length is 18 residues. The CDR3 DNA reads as TGTGCCAGCAGTTACACGTCGGATCTGGGGCATTTGGACTATGGCTACACCTTC. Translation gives CASSYTSDLGHLDYGYTF.